This T cell receptor beta chain was sequenced for a study of cytomegalovirus exposure and HLA in healthy donors. The CDR3 spans 14 residues. From germline, CDR1 is SGHVS and CDR2 FQNEAQ. J gave up 1 base and V 4 bases, and 2 bases lay outside the gene matches. In the PCR, 60 Vbeta and 13 Jbeta primers were used. Sequencing was performed with immunoSEQ multiplex PCR; in TCRdb, only in-frame clones are kept and a portion is missing. The sample has 14,000 or so clones, 60% to 70% seen once. The J gene is TRBJ2-3, the V gene TRBV7-8; 7 bases align to TRBD2. The sequence was obtained from a woman between 50 and 59 years old in good health and CMV-seropositive. The sequencing input was PBMCs. CDR3 protein: CASSSLAGTDTQYF. The CDR3 nucleotides are TGTGCCAGCAGCTCCCTAGCGGGCACAGATACGCAGTATTTT.